This T cell receptor (beta chain) derives from a study of OX40 agonist ivuxolimab in advanced cancers. Germline assignment: CDR1 SEHNR and CDR2 FQNEAQ (reference sequence). The CDR3 has 12 residues. Trimming pared 3 bases from V and 6 bases from J, leaving 7 bases between. Measured with immunoSEQ multiplex PCR; TCRdb has only the in-frame clones, and not every one. The sample has around 70,000 clones; approximately 78% are singletons. The chain uses TRBV7-9 and TRBJ2-3; D might be TRBD2 (5 bases). This specimen consisted of CD4+ or CD8+ T cells sorted from blood, obtained in a trial of the OX40 agonist ivuxolimab. The receptor was isolated from an adult with an advanced solid tumor such as melanoma, head and neck, liver or kidney cancer. CDR3 region: CASSFTRDTQYF. The CDR3 nucleotides are TGTGCCAGCAGCTTCACTAGGGATACGCAGTATTTT.